This T cell receptor (beta chain) was recorded in a study of preoperative IRX-2 immunotherapy in early breast cancer. The CDR3 runs 17 residues. Germline loops: CDR1 LGHNA, CDR2 YNFKEQ. After removal of 4 bases from V and 7 bases from J, the junction contained 16 bases not matched to a gene. Sequenced by immunoSEQ multiplex PCR; TCRdb stores in-frame clones only, minus some. The profile covers approximately 15,000 clones, with more than 75% appearing a single time and roughly 30% taken by the ten largest. Noted treatment: preoperative locoregional IRX-2 cytokine immunotherapy. Sample acquisition took place from a patient treated with IRX-2 immunotherapy. The receptor's source is a human donor with breast cancer. The chain is built from TRBV4-2 and TRBJ2-1; 7 positions agree with TRBD2. Here the CDR3 DNA reads TGTGCCAGCAGCCTCGGATTAACTAGCGAGGGGCTTAATGAGCAGTTCTTC. The encoded protein is CASSLGLTSEGLNEQFF.